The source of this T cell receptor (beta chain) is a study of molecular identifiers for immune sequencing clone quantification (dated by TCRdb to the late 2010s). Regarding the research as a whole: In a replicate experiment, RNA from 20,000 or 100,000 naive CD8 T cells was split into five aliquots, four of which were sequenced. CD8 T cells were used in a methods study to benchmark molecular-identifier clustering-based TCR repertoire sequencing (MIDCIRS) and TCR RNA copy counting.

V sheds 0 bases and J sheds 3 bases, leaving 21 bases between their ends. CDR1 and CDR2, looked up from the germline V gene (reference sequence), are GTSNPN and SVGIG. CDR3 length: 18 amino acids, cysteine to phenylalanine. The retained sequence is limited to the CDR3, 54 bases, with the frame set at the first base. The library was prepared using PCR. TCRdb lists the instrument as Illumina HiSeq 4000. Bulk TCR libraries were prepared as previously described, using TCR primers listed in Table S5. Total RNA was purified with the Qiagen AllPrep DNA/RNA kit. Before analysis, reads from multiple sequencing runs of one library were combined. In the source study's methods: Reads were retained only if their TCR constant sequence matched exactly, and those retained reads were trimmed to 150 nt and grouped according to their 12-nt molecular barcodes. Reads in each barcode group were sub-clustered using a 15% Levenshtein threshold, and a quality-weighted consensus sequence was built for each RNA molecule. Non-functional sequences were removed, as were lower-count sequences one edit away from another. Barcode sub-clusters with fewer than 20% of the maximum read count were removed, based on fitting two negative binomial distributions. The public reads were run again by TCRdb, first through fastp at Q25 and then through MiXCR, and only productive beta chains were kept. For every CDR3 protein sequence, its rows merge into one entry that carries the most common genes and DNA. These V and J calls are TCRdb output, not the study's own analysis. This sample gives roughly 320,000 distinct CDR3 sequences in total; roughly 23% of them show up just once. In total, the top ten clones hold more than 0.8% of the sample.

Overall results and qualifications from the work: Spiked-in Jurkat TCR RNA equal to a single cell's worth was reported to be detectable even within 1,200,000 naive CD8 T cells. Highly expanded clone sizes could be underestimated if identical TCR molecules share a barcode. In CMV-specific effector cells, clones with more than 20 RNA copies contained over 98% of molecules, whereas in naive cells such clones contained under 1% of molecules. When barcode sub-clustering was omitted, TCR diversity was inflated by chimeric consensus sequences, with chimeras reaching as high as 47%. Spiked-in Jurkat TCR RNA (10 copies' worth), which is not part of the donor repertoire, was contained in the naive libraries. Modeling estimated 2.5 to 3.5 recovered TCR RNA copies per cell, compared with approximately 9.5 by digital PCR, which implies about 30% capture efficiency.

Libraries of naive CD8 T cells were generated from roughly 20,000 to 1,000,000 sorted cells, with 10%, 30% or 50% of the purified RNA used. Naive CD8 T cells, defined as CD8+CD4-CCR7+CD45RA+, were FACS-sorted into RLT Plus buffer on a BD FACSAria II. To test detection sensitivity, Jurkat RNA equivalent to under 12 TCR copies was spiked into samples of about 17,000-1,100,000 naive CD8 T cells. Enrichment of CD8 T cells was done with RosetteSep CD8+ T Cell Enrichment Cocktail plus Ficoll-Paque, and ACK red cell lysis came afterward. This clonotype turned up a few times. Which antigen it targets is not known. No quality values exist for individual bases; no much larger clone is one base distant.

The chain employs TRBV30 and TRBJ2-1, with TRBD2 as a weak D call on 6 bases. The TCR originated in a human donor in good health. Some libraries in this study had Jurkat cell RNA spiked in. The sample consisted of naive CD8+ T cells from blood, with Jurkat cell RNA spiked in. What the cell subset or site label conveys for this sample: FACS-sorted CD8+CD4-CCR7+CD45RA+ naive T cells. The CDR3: CAWSVLGVDSGHYNEQFF. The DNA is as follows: TGTGCCTGGAGTGTACTGGGGGTTGACAGCGGGCACTACAATGAGCAGTTCTTC. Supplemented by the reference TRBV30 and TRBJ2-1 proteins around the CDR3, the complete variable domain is SQTIHQWPATLVQPVGSPLSLECTVEGTSNPNLYWYRQAAGRGLQLLFYSVGIGQISSEVPQNLSASRPQDRQFILSSKKLLLSDSGFYLCAWSVLGVDSGHYNEQFFGPGTRLTVL.